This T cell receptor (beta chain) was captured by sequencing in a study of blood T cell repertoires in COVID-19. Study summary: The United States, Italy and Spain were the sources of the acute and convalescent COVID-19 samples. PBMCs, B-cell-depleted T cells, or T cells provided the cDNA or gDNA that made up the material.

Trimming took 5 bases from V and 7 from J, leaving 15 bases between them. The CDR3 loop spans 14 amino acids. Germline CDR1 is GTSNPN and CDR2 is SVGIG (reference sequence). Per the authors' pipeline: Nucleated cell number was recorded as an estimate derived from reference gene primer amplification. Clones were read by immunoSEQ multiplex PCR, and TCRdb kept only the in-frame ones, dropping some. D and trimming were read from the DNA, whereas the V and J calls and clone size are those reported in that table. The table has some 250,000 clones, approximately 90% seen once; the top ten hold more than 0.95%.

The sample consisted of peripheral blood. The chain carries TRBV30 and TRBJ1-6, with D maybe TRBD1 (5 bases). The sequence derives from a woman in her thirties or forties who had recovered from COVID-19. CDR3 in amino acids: CAWGPGGGNSPLHF. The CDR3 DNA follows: TGTGCCTGGGGGCCGGGGGGAGGAAATTCACCCCTCCACTTT.